The table lists the clone carrying this TCR beta chain with many counts. Its cognate antigen is unknown. This CDR3 is built from 14 residues. After removal of 4 bases from V and 5 bases from J, the junction contained 7 bases not matched to a gene. Germline V lookup: CDR1 MNHNS, CDR2 SASEGT. This sample is drawn from a study of neurological immune-mediated disorders. Study in general: The study included around 35 multiple sclerosis patients, some 31 relapsing-remitting and 3 secondary progressive.

Synthesis of cDNA was accomplished via 5'RACE employing 10-nucleotide random UMIs. TCRdb ran MiXCR on the 5' RACE reads and lists one entry per CDR3 protein. The sample comprises tens of thousands of distinct CDR3 sequences, approximately 5.8% of which are singletons, and over 7% rests with the top ten. The study, taken as a whole, reports: It was HTLV-1-associated myelopathy that showed the most TCR clonal expansion, while multiple sclerosis showed the least, falling below healthy controls.

Sample time point: longitudinal time-point 2. Where libraries were unsorted, they were derived from 2 million PBMCs stored at -80 degrees C. This receptor was taken from a woman in her sixties or seventies with multiple sclerosis. The chain joins TRBV6-1 to TRBJ1-1; 7 nucleotides match TRBD1. The specimen was PBMCs. The CDR3 DNA sequence: TGTGCCAGCAGTGTTTGGCAGGGGGAGACTGAAGCTTTCTTT. Its translation is CASSVWQGETEAFF.